The clone carrying this T cell receptor beta chain was seen a single time. Its target is unknown. This specimen belongs to a study of vaccination effects on CD4 cells after COVID-19. As for the study in general: Following the second dose by a median of 72 days, the post-vaccine samples were obtained.

CDR1 and CDR2 from the germline V gene are SGDLS and YYNGEE. This CDR3 has 16 amino acids. V lost 3 bases and J lost 6; bases outside the gene matches: 13. Viral peptide pool expansion of antigen-specific CD4+ T cells preceded sequencing in the ViraFEST assay. CD4+ T cell isolation took place after 10 days of culture. It was two doses of either the BNT162b2 or mRNA-1273 vaccine that participants received. Days 3 and 7 were when half the medium was replaced with IL-2 medium. Assay: immunoSEQ multiplex PCR; the TCRdb copy retains only in-frame clones and omits some. Among under 40,000 clones listed, approximately 76% were seen once.

The V call is TRBV9, the J call TRBJ1-2, with 8 nucleotides matching TRBD1. This TCR was sampled from a human donor who received a COVID-19 vaccine. This specimen consisted of CD4+ T cells from PBMCs cultured with HCoV-229E spike peptides, obtained after COVID-19 vaccination. CDR3 sequence (DNA): TGTGCCAGCAGCGGACCACAGGGGGTCGGGCAAAATGGCTACACCTTC. This encodes CASSGPQGVGQNGYTF.